These 16 T cell receptor beta chains originate from one sample sequenced in a study of T cells in Graves' hyperthyroidism and ophthalmopathy. Template material for amplifying TCR beta CDR3 regions consisted of RNA transcripts. A first-round RT-PCR of the TCR CDR3 used the HTBI primer set. Each CDR3 protein gets one entry after TCRdb re-called the multiplex PCR reads with MiXCR. Counted here are hundreds of thousands of distinct CDR3 sequences, about 25% occurring once; the ten biggest clones make up more than 25%. The source material was blood. Source of these receptors: a middle-aged man with Graves' hyperthyroidism that later progressed to Graves' ophthalmopathy.

CDR3 coding DNA: TGCAGTGCTCGTGGAGCCTCCAGTGGGCATCAGCCCCAGCATTTT. This sequence encodes CSARGASSGHQPQHF. The chain employs TRBV20-1 and TRBJ1-5; unclear D gene. V was clipped by 5 bases and J by 5 bases, with 19 bases between them. Per the germline V gene, CDR1 is DFQATT and CDR2 is SNEGSKA (reference sequence). This CDR3 spans 15 amino acids.

The chain employs TRBV2 and TRBJ2-2, with no clear D. There are 12 residues in the CDR3. Looked up from germline, CDR1 is SNHLY and CDR2 is FYNNEI. V was trimmed by 7 bases and J by 1 base, leaving 4 bases between them. CDR3 bases: TGTGCCAGCATGCAGAACACCGGGGAGCTGTTTTTT. Protein sequence: CASMQNTGELFF. The whole variable domain, remainder taken from reference TRBV2 and TRBJ2-2, is EPEVTQTPSHQVTQMGQEVILRCVPISNHLYFYWYRQILGQKVEFLVSFYNNEISEKSEIFDDQFSVERPDGSNFTLKIRSTKLEDSAMYFCASMQNTGELFFGEGSRLTVL.

This clonotype was seen ten or more times. The gene calls are TRBV30 and TRBJ2-5, with D possibly matching TRBD2 (6 bases). CDR1 GTSNPN and CDR2 SVGIG come from the germline V gene (reference sequence). V was cut by 3 bases and J by 4 bases, with 18 bases left in between. This CDR3 has 15 residues. CDR3 DNA: TGTGCCTGGAGAGCCCAGGGACTGAGCGGAGAGACCCAGTACTTC. Its protein is CAWRAQGLSGETQYF.

In its sample, this clonotype was seen many times. The J gene is TRBJ1-3, the V gene TRBV19; D remains ambiguous. Germline-derived CDR1 and CDR2 are LNHDA and SQIVND (reference sequence). This CDR3 comprises 17 residues. V was trimmed by 4 bases and J by 2 bases, leaving 18 bases between them. Here the CDR3 DNA reads TGTGCCAGTAGTAAGTCCGTCAGGACTCGCACTGGAAACACCATATATTTT. Translation gives CASSKSVRTRTGNTIYF.

This clonotype was observed a few times. The chain combines TRBV20-1 with TRBJ1-2; no firm D call. The CDR3 covers 12 residues. CDR1 and CDR2 (germline): DFQATT, SNEGSKA (reference sequence). Trimming left V 1 base short and J 4 bases short, with 7 bases between. CDR3 nucleotides: TGCAGTGCTAGAGGGCTTACCTATGGCTACACCTTC. Amino acid sequence: CSARGLTYGYTF.

The table lists this clonotype with a count of one. The rearrangement joins TRBV6-1 to TRBJ2-7; D may be TRBD1 or TRBD2 (5 bases each). Per the germline V gene, CDR1 is MNHNS and CDR2 is SASEGT. The CDR3 has 15 residues. Trimming stripped 6 bases from V and 2 bases from J, with 17 bases between. DNA for the CDR3: TGTGCCAGCAGCGACGGGTCGGGGCAAACCTACGAGCAGTACTTC. The encoded protein is CASSDGSGQTYEQYF.

There are many counts of this clonotype. The chain joins TRBV4-1 to TRBJ2-7; D is unresolved. Germline loops: CDR1 MGHRA, CDR2 YSYEKL. Trimming took off 0 bases at V and 4 bases at J, with 7 bases between the two ends. The CDR3 has 13 amino acids. In DNA, the CDR3 is TGCGCCAGCAGCCAAGAGCTGGGTTACGAGCAGTACTTC. It specifies CASSQELGYEQYF.

Many counts were recorded for this clonotype. The rearrangement links TRBV6-6 to TRBJ1-1; no clear D. CDR3 length: 14 amino acids. The V gene's germline CDR1 is MNHNY and CDR2 SVGAGI (reference sequence). The V end was cut by 5 bases, the J end by 0 bases, with 10 bases between. CDR3 in amino acids: CASSRQMMNTEAFF. The CDR3 DNA reads TGTGCCAGCAGTCGACAAATGATGAACACTGAAGCTTTCTTT.

This clonotype was recorded at least ten times. This sequence joins TRBV30 and TRBJ2-7; 7 bases are a match to TRBD2. This CDR3 has 15 residues. The ends lost 2 bases at V and 0 bases at J; junction bases unmatched: 7. CDR1 and CDR2 from the germline V gene are GTSNPN and SVGIG (reference sequence). The CDR3 DNA reads as TGTGCCTGGAGTCTGGGGACTACGATCTCCTACGAGCAGTACTTC. It codes for CAWSLGTTISYEQYF.

This clonotype was counted many times. The chain combines TRBV5-6 with TRBJ1-5; a weak D match, TRBD1 (6 bases). V was pared by 7 bases and J by 2 bases, with 19 bases between. Looked up from germline, CDR1 is SGHDT and CDR2 is YYEEEE. CDR3 size: 16 residues. The CDR3 DNA reads as TGTGCCAGCGGCCGGGGGGGGCCCTGGGGCAATCAGCCCCAGCATTTT. Translating gives CASGRGGPWGNQPQHF.

This clonotype has more than one count but fewer than ten. The genes are TRBV5-1 and TRBJ2-4; 7 bases align to TRBD1. The CDR3 is made up of 14 amino acids. The germline V gene encodes CDR1 SGHRS and CDR2 YFSETQ. The V segment lost 7 bases and the J segment 7 bases; nucleotides outside the gene matches: 11. The CDR3 DNA follows: TGCGCCAGCGGCTATGAGGGGACAGACAACATTCAGTACTTC. Amino acids: CASGYEGTDNIQYF.

This clonotype occurred many times. This chain joins TRBV28 and TRBJ1-1, with D possibly matching TRBD1 (6 bases). Trimming shortened V by 6 bases and J by 7 bases, and 15 bases separated the two germline ends. Germline loops: CDR1 MDHEN, CDR2 SYDVKM. The CDR3 covers 13 residues. The CDR3 nucleotides are TGTGCCAGCAGGCCGGACAGCTTGAATGAAGCTTTCTTT. Amino acid sequence: CASRPDSLNEAFF.

V gene TRBV12-5 combines with J gene TRBJ1-5; D call uncertain. This CDR3 is 13 amino acids long. V was shortened by 5 bases and J by 1 base, with 6 bases between the two germline ends. CDR1 and CDR2 from the germline V gene are LGHNT and FRNRAP. Written as DNA, the CDR3 is TGTGCTAGTGGTCCGGAAAGCAATCAGCCCCAGCATTTT. This encodes CASGPESNQPQHF.

This clonotype was observed many times. The chain uses TRBV15 and TRBJ1-5, with D hard to call. The CDR3 has 13 amino acids. Trimming took off 5 bases at V and 5 bases at J, with 10 bases between the two ends. Germline V gives CDR1 LNHNV, CDR2 YYDKDF (reference sequence). The DNA of the CDR3 is TGTGCCACCAGCGAGGCATCGGATCAGCCCCAGCATTTT. Translation gives CATSEASDQPQHF.

The rearrangement uses TRBV20-1 and TRBJ1-5; D gene unclear. Germline CDR1 and CDR2: DFQATT and SNEGSKA (reference sequence). V lost 0 bases, J lost 0 bases, and 9 bases lay in between. CDR3 length equals 15 residues. The CDR3 DNA reads TGCAGTGCTAGAGATAGGCGCATTAGCAATCAGCCCCAGCATTTT. This encodes CSARDRRISNQPQHF.

This clonotype was counted at least ten times. This sequence joins TRBV19 and TRBJ1-2, with TRBD1 matching 12 bases. This CDR3 is built from 16 residues. V lost 4 bases, J lost 6 bases, and 9 bases stayed unmatched. The germline CDR1 and CDR2 sequences are LNHDA and SQIVND (reference sequence). The CDR3 coding sequence is TGTGCCAGTAGTACCCAACCGGGACAGGGGGCGCATGGCTACACCTTC. Protein sequence: CASSTQPGQGAHGYTF.